This TCR beta chain was identified in a study of technical replicates of blood from a few donors. Produced via immunoSEQ multiplex PCR; TCRdb's table is partial and in-frame only. The sample yields about 85,000 clones, approximately 94% seen once. The CDR3 length is 16 residues. The germline gives CDR1 KGHSH, CDR2 LQKENI. V was clipped by 5 bases and J by 0 bases, with 13 bases between them. This chain uses TRBV18 with TRBJ2-2; no clear D. Sequenced input: T cells isolated from PBMCs. This receptor was obtained from a human donor in good health. The CDR3 bases are TGTGCCAGCTCAGCAATCGACACAGCGAACACCGGGGAGCTGTTTTTT. Translated, it gives CASSAIDTANTGELFF.